This T cell receptor (beta chain) was captured in a study of cytomegalovirus exposure and HLA in healthy donors. The PCR used 60 Vbeta and 13 Jbeta primers. Repertoires were generated with immunoSEQ multiplex PCR, while TCRdb's copy carries only in-frame clones and drops some. The profile shows roughly 38,000 clones, roughly 90% of them singletons. General study points: TCR sequences were mostly rare, though some public TCRs occurred in many donors. Some highly shared sequence variants likely arose as a pipeline artifact.

This clone was counted once. Its antigen remains unidentified. Germline CDR1 SGHRS, CDR2 YFSETQ. The length of the CDR3 is 16 residues. Unmatched junction bases numbered 12, after V lost 4 bases and J lost 5 bases. Specimen: PBMCs. This TCR derives from a woman aged 18-29 years in good health and CMV-seronegative. This rearrangement joins TRBV5-1 to TRBJ2-3, with 8 bases identical to TRBD2. The CDR3 nucleotides are TGCGCCAGCAGCCTTCTATCGGGAGGGCCTAGAGATACGCAGTATTTT. Its translation: CASSLLSGGPRDTQYF.